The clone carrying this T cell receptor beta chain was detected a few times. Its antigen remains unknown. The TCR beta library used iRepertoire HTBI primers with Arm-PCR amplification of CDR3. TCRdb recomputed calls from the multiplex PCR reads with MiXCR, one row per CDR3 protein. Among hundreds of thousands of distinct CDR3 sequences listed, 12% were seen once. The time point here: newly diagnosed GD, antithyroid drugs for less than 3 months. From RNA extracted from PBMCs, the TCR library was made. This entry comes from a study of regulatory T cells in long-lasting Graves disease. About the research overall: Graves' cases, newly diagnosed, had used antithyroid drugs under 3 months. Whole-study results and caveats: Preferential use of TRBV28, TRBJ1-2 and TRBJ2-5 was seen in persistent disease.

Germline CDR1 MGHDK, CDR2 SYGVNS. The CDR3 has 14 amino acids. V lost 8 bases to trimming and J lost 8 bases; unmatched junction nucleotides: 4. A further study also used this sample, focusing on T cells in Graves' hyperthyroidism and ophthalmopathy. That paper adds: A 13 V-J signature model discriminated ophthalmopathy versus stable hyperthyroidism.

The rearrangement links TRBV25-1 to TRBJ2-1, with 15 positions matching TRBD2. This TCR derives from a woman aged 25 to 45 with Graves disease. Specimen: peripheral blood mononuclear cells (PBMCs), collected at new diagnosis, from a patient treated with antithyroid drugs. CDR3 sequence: CASSGTSGRHEQFF. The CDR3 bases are TGTGCCAGCTCCGGGACTAGCGGGAGGCATGAGCAGTTCTTC.